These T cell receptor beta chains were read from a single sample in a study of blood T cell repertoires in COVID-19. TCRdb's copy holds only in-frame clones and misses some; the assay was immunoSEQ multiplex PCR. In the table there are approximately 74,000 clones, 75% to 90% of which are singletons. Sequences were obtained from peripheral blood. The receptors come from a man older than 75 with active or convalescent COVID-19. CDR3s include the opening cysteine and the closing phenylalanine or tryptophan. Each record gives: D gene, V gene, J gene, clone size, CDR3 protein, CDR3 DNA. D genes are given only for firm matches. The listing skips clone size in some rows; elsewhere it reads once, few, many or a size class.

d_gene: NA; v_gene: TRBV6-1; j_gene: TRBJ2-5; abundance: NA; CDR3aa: CASSEGGNQETQYF; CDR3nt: TGTGCCAGCAGTGAGGGGGGAAACCAAGAGACCCAGTACTTC
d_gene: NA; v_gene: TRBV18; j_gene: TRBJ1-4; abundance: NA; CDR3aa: CAGTGGAGEKLFF; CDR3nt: TGTGCCGGAACGGGCGGGGCAGGTGAAAAACTGTTTTTT
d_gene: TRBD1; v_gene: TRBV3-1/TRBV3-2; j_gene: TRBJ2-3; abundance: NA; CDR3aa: CARTRQGPFLTDTQYF; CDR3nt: TGTGCCCGAACGAGACAGGGGCCCTTCCTCACAGATACGCAGTATTTT
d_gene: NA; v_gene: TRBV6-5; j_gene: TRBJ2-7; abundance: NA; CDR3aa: CASSPNAREQYF; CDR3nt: TGTGCCAGCAGCCCCAACGCGAGAGAGCAGTACTTC
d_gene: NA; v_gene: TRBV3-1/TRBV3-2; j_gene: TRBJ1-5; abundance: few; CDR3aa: CASSQTGSNQPQHF; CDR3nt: TGTGCCAGCAGCCAAACAGGGAGCAATCAGCCCCAGCATTTT
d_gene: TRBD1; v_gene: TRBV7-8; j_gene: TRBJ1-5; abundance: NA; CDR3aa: CASSDRQGGTAQHF; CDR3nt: TGTGCCAGCAGCGATCGACAGGGTGGTACGGCCCAGCATTTT
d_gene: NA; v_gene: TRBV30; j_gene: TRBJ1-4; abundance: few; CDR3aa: CAWSPPGLGLGKLFF; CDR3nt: TGTGCCTGGAGTCCACCGGGACTGGGCCTGGGAAAACTGTTTTTT
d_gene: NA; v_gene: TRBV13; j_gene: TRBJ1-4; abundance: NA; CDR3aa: CASSLWGSGEKLFF; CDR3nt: TGTGCCAGCAGCCTCTGGGGTAGCGGTGAAAAACTGTTTTTT
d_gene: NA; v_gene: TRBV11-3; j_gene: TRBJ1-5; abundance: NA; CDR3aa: CASSLSPPQHF; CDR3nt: TGTGCCAGCAGCTTGAGTCCGCCCCAGCATTTT
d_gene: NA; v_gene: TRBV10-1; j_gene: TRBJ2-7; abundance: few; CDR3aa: CASSDRRSPNEQYF; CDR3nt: TGCGCCAGCAGTGATCGTAGATCACCTAACGAGCAGTACTTC
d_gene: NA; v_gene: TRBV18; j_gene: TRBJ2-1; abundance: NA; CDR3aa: CASSPQKFNEQFF; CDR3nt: TGTGCCAGCTCACCGCAGAAATTTAATGAGCAGTTCTTC
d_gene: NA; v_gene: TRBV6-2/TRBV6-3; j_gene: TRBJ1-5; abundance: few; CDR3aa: CASSYRAFSNQPQHF; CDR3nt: TGTGCCAGCAGTTACCGCGCGTTTAGCAATCAGCCCCAGCATTTT
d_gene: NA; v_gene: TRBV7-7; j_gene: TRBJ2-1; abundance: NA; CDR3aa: CASSLMAGAIGEQFF; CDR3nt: TGTGCTAGCAGCTTAATGGCGGGGGCCATAGGTGAGCAGTTCTTC
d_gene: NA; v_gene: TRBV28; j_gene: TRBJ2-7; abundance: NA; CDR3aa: CASTDPRGSTYEQYF; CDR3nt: TGTGCCAGCACCGACCCCAGGGGAAGCACCTACGAGCAGTACTTC
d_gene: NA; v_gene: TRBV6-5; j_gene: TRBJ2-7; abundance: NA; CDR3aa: CASSLERQVYEQYF; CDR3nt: TGTGCCAGCAGTTTAGAGAGACAAGTCTACGAGCAGTACTTC
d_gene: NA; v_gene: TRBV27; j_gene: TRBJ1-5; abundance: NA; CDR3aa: CASSPAPGHGLDGNQPQHF; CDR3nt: TGTGCCAGCAGTCCGGCACCGGGACACGGCCTTGACGGCAATCAGCCCCAGCATTTT
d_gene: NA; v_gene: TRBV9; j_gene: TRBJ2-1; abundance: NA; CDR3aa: CASSAYLGREQFF; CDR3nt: TGTGCCAGCAGCGCCTATTTGGGGCGTGAGCAGTTCTTC
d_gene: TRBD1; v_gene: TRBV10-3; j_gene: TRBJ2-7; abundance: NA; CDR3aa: CAISAGQGNEQYF; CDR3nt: TGTGCCATCAGTGCCGGACAGGGGAACGAGCAGTACTTC
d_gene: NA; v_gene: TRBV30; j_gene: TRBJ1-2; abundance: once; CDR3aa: CAWSLPDGGYGYTF; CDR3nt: TGTGCCTGGAGTCTACCGGACGGAGGCTATGGCTACACCTTC
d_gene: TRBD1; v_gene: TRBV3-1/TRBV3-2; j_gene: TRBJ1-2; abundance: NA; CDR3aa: CASSQPGTGGVGYGYTF; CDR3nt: TGTGCCAGCAGCCAGCCAGGGACAGGGGGCGTCGGCTATGGCTACACCTTC
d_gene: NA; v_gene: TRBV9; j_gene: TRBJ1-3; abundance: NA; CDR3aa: CASSVMGLGNTIYF; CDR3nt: TGTGCCAGCAGCGTGATGGGGCTTGGAAACACCATATATTTT
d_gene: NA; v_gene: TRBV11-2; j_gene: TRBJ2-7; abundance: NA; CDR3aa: CASQGYDEQYF; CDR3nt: TGTGCCAGCCAGGGGTACGACGAGCAGTACTTC
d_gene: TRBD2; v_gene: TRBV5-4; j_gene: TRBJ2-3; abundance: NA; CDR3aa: CASSRGTSGGTDTQYF; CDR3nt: TGTGCCAGCAGCCGCGGGACTAGCGGTGGCACAGATACGCAGTATTTT
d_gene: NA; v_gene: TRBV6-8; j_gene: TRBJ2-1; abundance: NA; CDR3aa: CANSQGGNEQFF; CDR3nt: TGTGCCAACAGTCAGGGAGGCAATGAGCAGTTCTTC
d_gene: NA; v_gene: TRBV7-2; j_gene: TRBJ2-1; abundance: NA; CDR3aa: CASSLLDEQFF; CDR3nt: TGTGCCAGCAGCTTACTTGATGAGCAGTTCTTC
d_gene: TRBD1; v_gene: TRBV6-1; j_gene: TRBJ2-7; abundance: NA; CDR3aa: CASSELRTGFEQYF; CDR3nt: TGTGCCAGCAGTGAATTGCGGACAGGGTTCGAGCAGTACTTC
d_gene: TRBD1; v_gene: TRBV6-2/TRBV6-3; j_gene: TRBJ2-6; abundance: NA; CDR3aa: CASSPGQVKGNVLTF; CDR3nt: TGTGCCAGCAGCCCCGGACAGGTCAAGGGCAACGTCCTGACTTTC
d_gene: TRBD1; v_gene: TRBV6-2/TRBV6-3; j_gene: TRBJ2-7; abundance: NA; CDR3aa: CASSRTGAYEQYF; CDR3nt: TGTGCCAGCAGTCGGACAGGAGCCTACGAGCAGTACTTC
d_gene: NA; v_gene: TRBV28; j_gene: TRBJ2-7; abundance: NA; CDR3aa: CASSHGPSYEQYF; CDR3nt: TGTGCCAGCAGCCACGGTCCCTCCTACGAGCAGTACTTC
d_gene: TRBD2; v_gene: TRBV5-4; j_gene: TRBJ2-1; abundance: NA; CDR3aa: CASSWDGGSYNEQFF; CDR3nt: TGTGCCAGCAGCTGGGACGGGGGGTCCTACAATGAGCAGTTCTTC
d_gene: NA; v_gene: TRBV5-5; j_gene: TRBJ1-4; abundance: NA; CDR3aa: CASSPRNEKLFF; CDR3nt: TGTGCCAGCAGCCCTCGTAATGAAAAACTGTTTTTT
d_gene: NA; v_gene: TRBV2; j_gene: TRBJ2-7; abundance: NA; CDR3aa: CASSGGNQGSYEQYF; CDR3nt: TGTGCCAGCAGTGGGGGTAATCAGGGGAGCTACGAGCAGTACTTC
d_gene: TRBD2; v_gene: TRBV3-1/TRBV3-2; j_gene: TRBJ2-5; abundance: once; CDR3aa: CASSSGLAGGRAETQYF; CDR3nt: TGTGCCAGCAGTTCGGGACTAGCGGGAGGGCGGGCCGAGACCCAGTACTTC
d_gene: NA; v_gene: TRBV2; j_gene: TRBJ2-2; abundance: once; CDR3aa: CASSEMRAGELFF; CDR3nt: TGTGCCAGCAGTGAAATGAGGGCGGGGGAGCTGTTTTTT
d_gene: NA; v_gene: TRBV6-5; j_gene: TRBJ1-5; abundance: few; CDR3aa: CASRPGLENQPQHF; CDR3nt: TGTGCCAGCAGGCCGGGACTTGAGAATCAGCCCCAGCATTTT
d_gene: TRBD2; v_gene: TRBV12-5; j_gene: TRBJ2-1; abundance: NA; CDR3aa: CASGKGLARYNEQFF; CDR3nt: TGTGCTAGTGGTAAGGGACTAGCGAGGTACAATGAGCAGTTCTTC
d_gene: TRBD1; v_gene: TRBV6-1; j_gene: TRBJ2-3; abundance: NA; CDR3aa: CASSEGTGGIDTQYF; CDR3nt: TGTGCCAGCAGTGAGGGGACAGGGGGAATAGATACGCAGTATTTT
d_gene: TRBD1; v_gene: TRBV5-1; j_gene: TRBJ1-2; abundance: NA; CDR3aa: CASSRGTDGYTF; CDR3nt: TGCGCCAGCAGCCGGGGGACAGATGGCTACACCTTC
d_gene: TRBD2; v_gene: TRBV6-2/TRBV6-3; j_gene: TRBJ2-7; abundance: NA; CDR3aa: CASSYRERGFYEQYF; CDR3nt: TGTGCCAGCAGTTACCGGGAGCGGGGTTTCTACGAGCAGTACTTC
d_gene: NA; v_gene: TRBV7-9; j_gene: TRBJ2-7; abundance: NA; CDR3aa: CASSSVEGYYEQYF; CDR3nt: TGTGCCAGCAGCTCGGTAGAGGGTTACTACGAGCAGTACTTC
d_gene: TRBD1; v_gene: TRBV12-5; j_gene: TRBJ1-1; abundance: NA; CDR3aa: CASGSWTGGYTEAFF; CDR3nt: TGTGCTAGTGGTTCGTGGACAGGGGGCTACACTGAAGCTTTCTTT
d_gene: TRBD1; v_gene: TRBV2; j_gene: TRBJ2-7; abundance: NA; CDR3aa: CASRDRGSSYEQYF; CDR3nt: TGTGCCAGCAGGGACAGGGGAAGTTCCTACGAGCAGTACTTC
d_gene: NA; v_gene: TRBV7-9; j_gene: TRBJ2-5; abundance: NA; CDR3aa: CASSSPRSGGETQYF; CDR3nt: TGTGCCAGCAGCTCCCCCCGGTCTGGGGGGGAGACCCAGTACTTC
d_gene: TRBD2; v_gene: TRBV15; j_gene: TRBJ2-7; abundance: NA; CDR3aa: CATSREWPGLAGEKQYF; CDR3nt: TGTGCCACCAGCAGAGAGTGGCCGGGACTAGCGGGAGAAAAGCAGTACTTC
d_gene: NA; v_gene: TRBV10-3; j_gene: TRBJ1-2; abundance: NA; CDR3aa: CATQGRDYGYTF; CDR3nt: TGTGCCACCCAGGGGAGAGACTATGGCTACACCTTC
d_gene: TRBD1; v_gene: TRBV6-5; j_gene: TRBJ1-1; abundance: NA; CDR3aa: CASSYPGTGGVAFF; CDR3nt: TGTGCCAGCAGTTATCCGGGGACAGGGGGCGTTGCTTTCTTT
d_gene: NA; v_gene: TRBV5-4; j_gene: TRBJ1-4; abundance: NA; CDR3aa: CASSSQRGEKLFF; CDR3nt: TGTGCCAGCAGCTCCCAGAGAGGGGAAAAACTGTTTTTT
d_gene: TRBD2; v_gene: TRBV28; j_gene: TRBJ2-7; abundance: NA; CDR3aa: CASRVGTMGPYEQYF; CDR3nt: TGTGCCAGCAGGGTGGGGACTATGGGGCCCTACGAGCAGTACTTC
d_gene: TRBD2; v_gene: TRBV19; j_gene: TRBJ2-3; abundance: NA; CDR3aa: CASSTSGGPDTQYF; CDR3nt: TGTGCCAGTAGTACTAGCGGGGGGCCGGATACGCAGTATTTT
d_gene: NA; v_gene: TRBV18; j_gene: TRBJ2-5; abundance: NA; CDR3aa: CASLDRLQETQYF; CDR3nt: TGTGCCAGCTTAGACAGGCTCCAAGAGACCCAGTACTTC
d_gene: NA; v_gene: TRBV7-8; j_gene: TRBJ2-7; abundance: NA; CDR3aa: CASSSRQVRDEQYF; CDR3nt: TGTGCCAGCAGCTCCCGACAGGTCAGGGACGAGCAGTACTTC
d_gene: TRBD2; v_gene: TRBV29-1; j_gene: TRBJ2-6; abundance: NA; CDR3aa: CSVVLAGAGANVLTF; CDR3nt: TGCAGCGTTGTACTAGCGGGAGCTGGGGCCAACGTCCTGACTTTC